The TCR beta chain described here comes from a study of CD8+CD57+ T cells in acquired aplastic anemia. Notes on the study in general: Patients and controls shared fewer than 30 CD8+ CDR3 sequences.

Genomic DNA templated the TCR beta VDJ and CDR3 profiling. TCRdb analysed the reads with MiXCR anew, one entry per CDR3 protein. The sample carries about 220,000 distinct CDR3 sequences, roughly 35% recorded once. Trimming took 6 bases from V and 0 from J, leaving 15 bases between them. This CDR3 region has 14 residues. CDR1 and CDR2 (germline): DFQATT, SNEGSKA (reference sequence). This clonotype was counted ten times or more. What it recognizes is unknown. The sample consisted of sorted CD4+, CD8+, or CD8+CD57+ T cells (not recorded which) from PBMCs. The origin of this receptor is a human donor in good health, serving as a control. The rearrangement joins TRBV20-1 to TRBJ2-7; TRBD1 is a possible D gene (6 bases). The CDR3 DNA reads TGCAGTGCAACAGGACAGCTCAGCTCCTACGAGCAGTACTTC. This gives the protein CSATGQLSSYEQYF.